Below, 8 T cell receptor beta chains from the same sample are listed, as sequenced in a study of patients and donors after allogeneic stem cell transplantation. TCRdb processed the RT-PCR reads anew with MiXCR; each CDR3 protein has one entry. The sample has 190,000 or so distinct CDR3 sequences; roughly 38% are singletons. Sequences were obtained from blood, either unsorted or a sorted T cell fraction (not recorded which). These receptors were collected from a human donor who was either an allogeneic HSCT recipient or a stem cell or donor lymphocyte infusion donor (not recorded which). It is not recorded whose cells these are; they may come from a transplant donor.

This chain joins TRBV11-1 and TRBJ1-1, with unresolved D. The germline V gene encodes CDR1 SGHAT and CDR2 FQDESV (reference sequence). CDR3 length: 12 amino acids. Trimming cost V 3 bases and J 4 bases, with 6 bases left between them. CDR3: CASSFGLTEAFF. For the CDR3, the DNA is TGTGCCAGCAGCTTCGGGCTCACTGAAGCTTTCTTT.

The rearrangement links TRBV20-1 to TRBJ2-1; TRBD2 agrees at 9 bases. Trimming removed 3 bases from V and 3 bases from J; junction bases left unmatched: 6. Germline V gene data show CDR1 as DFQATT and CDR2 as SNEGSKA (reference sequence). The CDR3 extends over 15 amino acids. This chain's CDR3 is CSARVAGANYNEQFF. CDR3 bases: TGCAGTGCTAGGGTAGCGGGGGCAAACTACAATGAGCAGTTCTTC.

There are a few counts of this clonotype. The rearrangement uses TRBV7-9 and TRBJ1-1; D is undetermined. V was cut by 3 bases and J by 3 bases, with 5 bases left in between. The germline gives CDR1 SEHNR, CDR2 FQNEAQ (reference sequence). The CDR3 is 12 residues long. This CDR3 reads CASSLVHTEAFF. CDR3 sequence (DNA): TGTGCCAGCAGCTTGGTTCACACTGAAGCTTTCTTT.

The CDR3 DNA sequence: TGTGCCAGCAGGACAGTCTCCTACAATGAGCAGTTCTTC. Protein sequence: CASRTVSYNEQFF. J is TRBJ2-1 and V is TRBV6-1; the D gene is possibly TRBD1 (5 bases). This CDR3 is 13 amino acids long. From germline, CDR1 is MNHNS and CDR2 SASEGT. Trimming shortened V by 6 bases and J by 0 bases, and 6 bases separated the two germline ends.

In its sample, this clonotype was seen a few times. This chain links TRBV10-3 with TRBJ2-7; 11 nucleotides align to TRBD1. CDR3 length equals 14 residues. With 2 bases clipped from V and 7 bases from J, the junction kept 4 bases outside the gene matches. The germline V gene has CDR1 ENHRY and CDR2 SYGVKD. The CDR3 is CAISEGQGAREQYF. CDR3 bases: TGTGCCATCAGTGAGGGACAGGGGGCGCGGGAGCAGTACTTC.

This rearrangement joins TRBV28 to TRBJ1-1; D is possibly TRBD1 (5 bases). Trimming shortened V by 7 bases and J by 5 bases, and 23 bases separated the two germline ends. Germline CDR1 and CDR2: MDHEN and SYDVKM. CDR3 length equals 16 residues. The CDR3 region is CASTRPHQGWRTEAFF. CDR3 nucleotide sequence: TGTGCCAGCACCCGCCCTCATCAGGGATGGAGGACTGAAGCTTTCTTT.

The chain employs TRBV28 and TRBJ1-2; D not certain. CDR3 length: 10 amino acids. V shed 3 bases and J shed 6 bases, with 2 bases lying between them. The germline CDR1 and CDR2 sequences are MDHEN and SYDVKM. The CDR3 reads CASSLNGYTF. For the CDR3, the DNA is TGTGCCAGCAGTTTGAATGGCTACACCTTC.

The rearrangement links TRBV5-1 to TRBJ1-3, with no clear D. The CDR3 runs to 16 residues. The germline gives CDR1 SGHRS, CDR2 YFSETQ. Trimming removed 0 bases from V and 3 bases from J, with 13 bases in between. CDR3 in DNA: TGCGCCAGCAGCTTGGAGGTTTTGGGGAATGGAAACACCATATATTTT. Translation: CASSLEVLGNGNTIYF.